This section outlines one T cell receptor (beta chain) sequence together with its context. What it recognizes is unknown. Generated by immunoSEQ multiplex PCR, the TCRdb table keeps only in-frame clones and is missing some. Of approximately 69,000 clones in the sample, about 88% were seen once. The data were taken from a study of Tregs in tolerant kidney transplant recipients. Study conclusions and caveats: Expanding Tregs on activated donor B cells appeared to best identify donor-specific TCRbeta clones.

V was pared by 5 bases and J by 8 bases, with 13 bases of the junction left unmatched. Germline assignment: CDR1 SGHAT and CDR2 FQNNGV. The CDR3 covers 16 residues. The clonotype originates from a human donor who received a combined kidney and bone marrow transplant. The chain links TRBV11-2 to TRBJ2-1, with 9 bases fitting TRBD2. The sample consisted of CD4+ T cells from blood, taken before the transplant. CDR3 nucleotides: TGTGCCAGCAGCCCCTATATTGGGCGGGAGGGATATGAGCAGTTCTTC. This gives the protein CASSPYIGREGYEQFF.